Each of the 15 T cell receptor beta chains below was sequenced from the same sample in a study of technical replicates of blood from several donors. The repertoire was sequenced with immunoSEQ multiplex PCR; TCRdb's copy has only in-frame clones and lacks some. The sample comprises 60,000 or so clones, more than 95% of which are singletons, and 0.15% to 0.25% rests with the top ten. The source material was T cells isolated from PBMCs. The receptors derive from a human donor in good health.

The chain employs TRBV2 and TRBJ2-7; D is possibly TRBD2 (5 bases). The CDR3 covers 13 residues. Trimming pared 2 bases from V and 7 bases from J, leaving 12 bases between. From germline, CDR1 is SNHLY and CDR2 FYNNEI. The CDR3 DNA is TGTGCCAGCAGTGAACCCGTTAGGAGGGAGCAGTACTTC. Translated: CASSEPVRREQYF.

V usage is TRBV10-1 and J usage is TRBJ2-2; D is ambiguous. This CDR3 has 14 amino acids. V lost 7 bases and J 4 bases, leaving 13 bases between the germline ends. Germline CDR1 WNHNN, CDR2 SYGVQD (reference sequence). The CDR3 coding sequence is TGCGCCAGCACCCCAGGCCTGAGCACCGGGGAGCTGTTTTTT. Encoded protein: CASTPGLSTGELFF.

This chain uses TRBV15 with TRBJ2-7; 8 bases line up with TRBD1. There are 15 residues in the CDR3. In germline, CDR1 is LNHNV, CDR2 YYDKDF (reference sequence). The V segment lost 0 bases and the J segment 2 bases; nucleotides outside the gene matches: 3. This CDR3 reads CATSREGTGPYEQYF. CDR3 sequence (DNA): TGTGCCACCAGCAGAGAAGGGACAGGTCCCTACGAGCAGTACTTC.

The chain carries TRBV2 and TRBJ2-1; 8 nucleotides agree with TRBD2. Germline values: CDR1 SNHLY, CDR2 FYNNEI. V lost 3 bases, J lost 2 bases, and 3 bases stayed unmatched. There are 15 residues in the CDR3. DNA for the CDR3: TGTGCCAGCAGTGACGAAGCGGGGGCCTACAATGAGCAGTTCTTC. It translates to CASSDEAGAYNEQFF. Full variable domain (rest looked up from reference TRBV2 and TRBJ2-1): EPEVTQTPSHQVTQMGQEVILRCVPISNHLYFYWYRQILGQKVEFLVSFYNNEISEKSEIFDDQFSVERPDGSNFTLKIRSTKLEDSAMYFCASSDEAGAYNEQFFGPGTRLTVL.

The chain links TRBV6-5 to TRBJ2-7; D is possibly TRBD1 (6 bases). V was shortened by 4 bases and J by 7 bases, with 17 bases between the two germline ends. Germline V gives CDR1 MNHEY, CDR2 SVGAGI. The CDR3 totals 14 residues. The CDR3 nucleotides read TGTGCCAGCAGTTCGTCCCCAGGGGACGCTGAGCAGTACTTC. Residues: CASSSSPGDAEQYF.

CDR3 protein: CASGSMGSGSTEAFF. For the CDR3, the DNA is TGTGCCAGCGGGTCCATGGGCAGCGGGAGCACTGAAGCTTTCTTT. The rearrangement links TRBV11-3 to TRBJ1-1; no firm D call. V dropped 8 bases and J dropped 4 bases, with 20 bases sitting between them. There are 15 residues in the CDR3. Germline V gene sequence: CDR1 SGHNT, CDR2 YENEEA.

This chain links TRBV5-5 with TRBJ1-6; 7 bases match TRBD1. Per the germline V gene, CDR1 is SGHKS and CDR2 is YYEKEE (reference sequence). V dropped 6 bases and J dropped 11; count of bases not matched to a gene: 20. This CDR3 comprises 17 residues. CDR3 loop: CASTLQSRDRYQPPLHF. The DNA of the CDR3 is TGTGCCAGCACCTTACAGAGCCGGGACAGATATCAGCCACCCCTCCACTTT.

This chain links TRBV13 with TRBJ2-7; 10 bases align to TRBD1. The CDR3 contains 14 residues. V trimming: 5 bases; J trimming: 3 bases; junction bases outside the gene matches: 4. Germline V gene sequence: CDR1 PRHDT, CDR2 FYEKMQ (reference sequence). The CDR3 nucleotides are TGTGCCAGCAGCCAGGGACAGGGGAGCTACGAGCAGTACTTC. Translation: CASSQGQGSYEQYF. Drawing the rest from reference TRBV13 and TRBJ2-7, the complete variable domain is AAGVIQSPRHLIKEKRETATLKCYPIPRHDTVYWYQQGPGQDPQFLISFYEKMQSDKGSIPDRFSAQQFSDYHSELNMSSLELGDSALYFCASSQGQGSYEQYFGPGTRLTVT.

V and J are TRBV4-1 and TRBJ1-1; D possibly corresponds to TRBD1 (6 bases). In germline, CDR1 is MGHRA, CDR2 YSYEKL. CDR3 length equals 15 residues. V was trimmed by 3 bases and J by 2 bases, leaving 13 bases between them. The CDR3 DNA follows: TGCGCCAGCAGCCATCCCATTGGGGGCAACACTGAAGCTTTCTTT. Translating it yields CASSHPIGGNTEAFF.

The gene calls are TRBV5-4 and TRBJ2-6, with a possible D match to TRBD2 (5 bases). The CDR3 is made up of 18 amino acids. Germline V lookup: CDR1 SGHNT, CDR2 YYREEE (reference sequence). V was shortened by 2 bases and J by 4 bases, with 19 bases between the two germline ends. The CDR3: CASSLLEMVASGANVLTF. CDR3 DNA sequence: TGTGCCAGCAGCTTACTAGAAATGGTGGCCTCGGGGGCCAACGTCCTGACTTTC. Supplemented by reference TRBV5-4 and TRBJ2-6, the full variable domain reads ETGVTQSPTHLIKTRGQQVTLRCSSQSGHNTVSWYQQALGQGPQFIFQYYREEENGRGNFPPRFSGLQFPNYSSELNVNALELDDSALYLCASSLLEMVASGANVLTFGAGSRLTVL.

The rearrangement links TRBV2 to TRBJ2-5, with 9 bases that match TRBD2. CDR1 is SNHLY and CDR2 is FYNNEI in the germline V gene. This CDR3 has 14 residues. V trimming: 3 bases; J trimming: 3 bases; junction bases outside the gene matches: 2. CDR3 in DNA: TGTGCCAGCAGTGATATAGCGGGAGAAGAGACCCAGTACTTC. The encoded protein is CASSDIAGEETQYF. The whole variable domain, filled in from reference TRBV2 and TRBJ2-5, reads EPEVTQTPSHQVTQMGQEVILRCVPISNHLYFYWYRQILGQKVEFLVSFYNNEISEKSEIFDDQFSVERPDGSNFTLKIRSTKLEDSAMYFCASSDIAGEETQYFGPGTRLLVL.

The V gene is TRBV5-1, the J gene TRBJ1-5; the D gene is possibly TRBD1 (6 bases). CDR3 size: 15 residues. The V gene lost 2 bases and the J gene lost 1 base, with 10 bases spanning the gap. Germline V gives CDR1 SGHRS, CDR2 YFSETQ. The CDR3 bases are TGCGCCAGCAGCTTACAGGGAGAAAGCAATCAGCCCCAGCATTTT. Its translation is CASSLQGESNQPQHF.

The rearrangement links TRBV19 to TRBJ2-2; D might be TRBD1 (5 bases). V was clipped by 6 bases and J by 0 bases, with 11 bases between them. This CDR3 is 15 amino acids long. Germline-derived CDR1 and CDR2 are LNHDA and SQIVND (reference sequence). CDR3: CASSFDSPNTGELFF. CDR3 DNA sequence: TGTGCCAGTAGCTTTGACAGTCCGAACACCGGGGAGCTGTTTTTT.

The rearrangement links TRBV11-2 to TRBJ2-5; 7 nucleotides align to TRBD1. Trimming removed 4 bases from V and 3 bases from J; junction bases left unmatched: 8. The CDR3 has 15 amino acids. The V gene's germline CDR1 is SGHAT and CDR2 FQNNGV. Here the CDR3 reads CASSSLGGLEETQYF. The CDR3, as DNA: TGTGCCAGCAGCTCTCTAGGGGGCCTAGAAGAGACCCAGTACTTC.

This sequence joins TRBV2 and TRBJ2-7; possible D gene TRBD2, 6 bases. The CDR3 is made up of 20 amino acids. Deletions cut 3 bases from V and 6 bases from J, with 33 bases between. Germline loops: CDR1 SNHLY, CDR2 FYNNEI. CDR3 amino acids: CASSDPAIGNGGEVHAEQYF. Here the CDR3 DNA reads TGTGCCAGCAGTGATCCCGCCATAGGCAACGGGGGAGAAGTTCATGCCGAGCAGTACTTC.